The 24 T cell receptor beta chains below all came from one sample that was sequenced in a study of identical twins. Using its own MiXCR run on the 5' RACE reads, TCRdb lists one record per CDR3 protein. The sample yields about 660,000 distinct CDR3 sequences, roughly 8% seen once. The same data also went into a second study, on yellow fever vaccine responses in identical twins.

Sequencing used PBMCs. Receptors originate from a woman under 30 in good health.

The chain combines TRBV6-1 with TRBJ1-1; D remains unclear. The CDR3 extends over 13 amino acids. V lost 5 bases to trimming and J lost 8 bases, with 15 bases between them. Germline-derived CDR1 and CDR2 are MNHNS and SASEGT. The CDR3 loop is CASSTPGVLEAFF. Here the CDR3 DNA reads TGTGCCAGCAGTACCCCCGGGGTACTCGAAGCTTTCTTT.

This clonotype was recorded a few times. The chain uses TRBV7-9 and TRBJ2-2; 7 nucleotides agree with TRBD1. Germline V gene lookup returns CDR1 SEHNR and CDR2 FQNEAQ (reference sequence). V shed 6 bases, J shed 0 bases, and the junction held 4 bases outside the gene matches. CDR3 size: 15 residues. The CDR3 nucleotides are TGTGCCAGCAGTCACGGGACAGCGAACACCGGGGAGCTGTTTTTT. Translating it yields CASSHGTANTGELFF. Filled out from reference TRBV7-9 and TRBJ2-2, the complete variable domain reads DTGVSQNPRHKITKRGQNVTFRCDPISEHNRLYWYRQTLGQGPEFLTYFQNEAQLEKSRLLSDRFSAERPKGSFSTLEIQRTEQGDSAMYLCASSHGTANTGELFFGEGSRLTVL.

This clonotype was seen only a few times. The V call is TRBV9, the J call TRBJ2-1, with TRBD1 identical over 7 bases. The V gene's germline CDR1 is SGDLS and CDR2 YYNGEE. V lost 3 bases, J lost 3 bases, and 3 bases stayed unmatched. This CDR3 spans 14 amino acids. CDR3 amino acids: CASSGWDSYNEQFF. The CDR3 DNA reads as TGTGCCAGCAGCGGTTGGGACAGCTACAATGAGCAGTTCTTC.

This clonotype was detected ten times or more. The CDR3 protein is CSVAPGTAYNEQFF. The DNA for the CDR3 is TGCAGCGTTGCACCCGGGACAGCCTACAATGAGCAGTTCTTC. The gene calls are TRBV29-1 and TRBJ2-1, with TRBD1 matching over 7 bases. The CDR3 is made up of 14 amino acids. V lost 4 bases to trimming and J lost 2 bases; unmatched junction nucleotides: 5. CDR1 SQVTM and CDR2 ANQGSEA come from the germline V gene.

The chain carries TRBV5-1 and TRBJ2-1; 12 bases map to TRBD2. CDR3 length: 18 residues. The V gene's germline CDR1 is SGHRS and CDR2 YFSETQ. V lost 1 base, J lost 6 bases, and 11 bases stayed unmatched. The CDR3 DNA follows: TGCGCCAGCAGCTTGTTTCCTAGCGGGGGGGTCAGTGGCAATGAGCAGTTCTTC. Its protein product is CASSLFPSGGVSGNEQFF. Based on the CDR3 plus reference TRBV5-1 and TRBJ2-1, the full variable domain is KAGVTQTPRYLIKTRGQQVTLSCSPISGHRSVSWYQQTPGQGLQFLFEYFSETQRNKGNFPGRFSGRQFSNSRSEMNVSTLELGDSALYLCASSLFPSGGVSGNEQFFGPGTRLTVL.

This clonotype appeared many times. The rearrangement links TRBV7-2 to TRBJ2-1; maybe TRBD2 (5 bases). The CDR3 has 15 residues. With 2 bases removed from V and 7 bases from J, the gap between germline ends came to 15 bases. Germline V CDR1 and CDR2: SGHTA, FQGNSA. CDR3 residues: CASSLHSRGSNEQFF. For the CDR3, the DNA is TGTGCCAGCAGCTTACATAGTCGGGGTTCGAATGAGCAGTTCTTC.

This rearrangement joins TRBV4-3 to TRBJ2-1, with TRBD2 as a possible D gene (6 bases). Germline V CDR1 and CDR2: LGHNA, YSLEER. The CDR3 sequence is 16 residues long. Trimming pared 3 bases from V and 7 bases from J, leaving 19 bases between. CDR3 sequence: CASSQWVGGLRNEQFF. DNA for the CDR3: TGCGCCAGCAGCCAGTGGGTGGGAGGACTTCGTAATGAGCAGTTCTTC.

This clonotype was detected only a few times. The gene calls are TRBV20-1 and TRBJ1-2, with 10 bases matching TRBD1. The CDR3 is 13 residues long. Per germline, CDR1 DFQATT and CDR2 SNEGSKA (reference sequence). Here the CDR3 DNA reads TGCAGGGCCGGACAGGGGGGCACGGAGGGCTACACCTTC. Amino acid sequence: CRAGQGGTEGYTF.

This clonotype was detected ten times or more. V and J are TRBV15 and TRBJ2-4, with 7 bases lining up with TRBD2. Per the germline V gene, CDR1 is LNHNV and CDR2 is YYDKDF (reference sequence). The CDR3 has 15 amino acids. Trimming removed 0 bases from V and 3 bases from J; junction bases left unmatched: 2. The CDR3 reads CATSRDREGKNIQYF. CDR3 coding DNA: TGTGCCACCAGCAGAGACAGGGAGGGCAAAAACATTCAGTACTTC.

This clonotype was counted only a few times. The chain has TRBV7-2 and TRBJ2-1; 10 bases line up with TRBD2. Trimming at V came to 5 bases and at J to 6 bases, leaving 7 bases not matched to a gene. This CDR3 region has 15 residues. In germline, CDR1 is SGHTA, CDR2 FQGNSA. CDR3 nucleotide sequence: TGTGCCAGCAGCCGAGCGGGGGGGCTATCCAATGAGCAGTTCTTC. It codes for CASSRAGGLSNEQFF.

This chain joins TRBV5-6 and TRBJ2-7; 8 bases are a match to TRBD1. This CDR3 comprises 14 residues. The V segment lost 3 bases and the J segment 0 bases; nucleotides outside the gene matches: 2. The germline CDR1 and CDR2 sequences are SGHDT and YYEEEE. CDR3 bases: TGTGCCAGCAGCTGGGGACAGGTCTCCTACGAGCAGTACTTC. This translates into CASSWGQVSYEQYF.

In this sample, this clonotype turned up a few times. The chain carries TRBV6-2 or TRBV6-3 and TRBJ2-1; 9 bases align to TRBD2. With V trimmed by 7 bases and J by 3 bases, 10 bases remained unmatched. The CDR3 loop spans 16 amino acids. The germline V gene encodes CDR1 MNHEY and CDR2 SVGEGT. The CDR3 is CASKAGGFDGYNEQFF. CDR3 coding DNA: TGTGCCAGCAAAGCGGGAGGTTTCGATGGCTACAATGAGCAGTTCTTC.

This clonotype has just a few counts. The chain combines TRBV6-2 or TRBV6-3 with TRBJ2-7; 8 nucleotides match TRBD1. There are 19 residues in the CDR3. CDR1 is MNHEY, CDR2 SVGEGT, per germline. Trimming at V came to 2 bases and at J to 3 bases, leaving 18 bases not matched to a gene. The CDR3 DNA reads TGTGCCAGCAGTTACGATTTAGGGCAGGGGGCGTCTCGATACTACGAGCAGTACTTC. Amino acids: CASSYDLGQGASRYYEQYF.

This clonotype showed up just a few times. The chain recombines TRBV5-1 with TRBJ2-4; tentatively, D is TRBD1 (6 bases). This CDR3 is built from 14 residues. Germline lookup yields CDR1 SGHRS and CDR2 YFSETQ. Trimming shortened V by 4 bases and J by 7 bases, and 15 bases separated the two germline ends. CDR3 amino acids: CASSEIGGFNIQYF. CDR3 DNA: TGCGCCAGCAGCGAAATAGGGGGATTTAACATTCAGTACTTC.

This sequence joins TRBV14 and TRBJ2-1, with D perhaps TRBD1 (5 bases). The CDR3 is 13 amino acids. Germline loops: CDR1 SGHDN, CDR2 FVKESK. Trimming cost V 1 base and J 8 bases, with 9 bases left between them. The DNA for the CDR3 is TGTGCCAGCAGCCAAGCAGGGTTATATGAGCAGTTCTTC. Translating gives CASSQAGLYEQFF.

This clonotype came up a few times. The chain couples TRBV15 to TRBJ2-7; unclear D gene. CDR3 length equals 14 residues. Germline assignment: CDR1 LNHNV and CDR2 YYDKDF (reference sequence). Trimming took 0 bases from V and 2 from J, leaving 8 bases between them. CDR3 DNA: TGTGCCACCAGCAGAGATGCCCTAGCCTACGAGCAGTACTTC. Protein: CATSRDALAYEQYF.

There are a few counts of this clonotype. V usage is TRBV6-1 and J usage is TRBJ2-3; D possibly corresponds to TRBD1 (6 bases). V was clipped by 2 bases and J by 5 bases, with 17 bases between them. Germline V gene lookup returns CDR1 MNHNS and CDR2 SASEGT. The CDR3 sequence is 16 residues long. CDR3 coding DNA: TGTGCCAGCAGTGAATTCAACAGGGTAATGGGAGATACGCAGTATTTT. This gives the protein CASSEFNRVMGDTQYF.

The chain is built from TRBV5-1 and TRBJ1-4, with a possible D match to TRBD1 (6 bases). There are 17 residues in the CDR3. V gave up 3 bases and J gave up 3 bases, with 18 bases separating them. Germline V CDR1 and CDR2: SGHRS, YFSETQ. CDR3 region: CASSSGHPTMANEKLFF. The CDR3, as DNA: TGCGCCAGCAGCTCGGGACACCCAACCATGGCTAATGAAAAACTGTTTTTT.

The table lists this clonotype with many counts. The chain uses TRBV5-1 and TRBJ2-1, with D perhaps TRBD2 (5 bases). The germline gives CDR1 SGHRS, CDR2 YFSETQ. Trimming removed 3 bases from V and 7 bases from J, with 8 bases in between. The CDR3 spans 12 residues. The chain's CDR3 is CASSSRGNEQFF. CDR3 DNA: TGCGCCAGCAGCTCACGGGGAAATGAGCAGTTCTTC. The full variable domain, with the rest looked up from reference TRBV5-1 and TRBJ2-1, is KAGVTQTPRYLIKTRGQQVTLSCSPISGHRSVSWYQQTPGQGLQFLFEYFSETQRNKGNFPGRFSGRQFSNSRSEMNVSTLELGDSALYLCASSSRGNEQFFGPGTRLTVL.

A few counts support this clonotype. The J gene is TRBJ2-1, the V gene TRBV3-1, with 7 bases identical to TRBD1. This CDR3 is built from 16 residues. Per germline, CDR1 LGHDT and CDR2 YNNKEL (reference sequence). J lost 1 base, V lost 1 base, and 4 bases had no gene match. The DNA for the CDR3 is TGTGCCAGCAGCCAAGGGTCCAGGGGGTCCTACAATGAGCAGTTCTTC. Translation: CASSQGSRGSYNEQFF.

The J gene is TRBJ1-2, the V gene TRBV5-1, with a possible D match to TRBD1 (6 bases). CDR1 SGHRS and CDR2 YFSETQ come from the germline V gene. This CDR3 has 15 residues. The V gene lost 0 bases and the J gene lost 4 bases, with 13 bases spanning the gap. The CDR3 loop reads CASSLAQGKAYGYTF. CDR3 DNA sequence: TGCGCCAGCAGCTTGGCCCAGGGGAAGGCCTATGGCTACACCTTC.

This clonotype was recorded many times. The chain carries TRBV12-3 or TRBV12-4 and TRBJ2-2; D is perhaps TRBD2 (5 bases). The V gene lost 3 bases and the J gene lost 2 bases, with 10 bases spanning the gap. The CDR3 consists of 15 residues. This CDR3 is CASSLWLANTGELFF. As DNA, the CDR3 is TGTGCCAGCAGTTTGTGGCTAGCTAACACCGGGGAGCTGTTTTTT.

This clonotype was observed a few times. The chain uses TRBV4-3 and TRBJ2-3; 12 positions match TRBD2. The V gene end was trimmed by 3 bases and the J gene end by 2 bases; junction bases not matched to a gene: 9. Germline values: CDR1 LGHNA, CDR2 YSLEER. There are 18 residues in the CDR3. DNA for the CDR3: TGCGCCAGCAGCCACCGGACTAGCGGGGCACTGAACACAGATACGCAGTATTTT. Its translation: CASSHRTSGALNTDTQYF.

This clonotype showed up many times. CDR3 sequence (DNA): TGTGCCAGCAGCCCAACGGGACAGAGATACAATGAGCAGTTCTTC. Translation: CASSPTGQRYNEQFF. This sequence joins TRBV7-2 and TRBJ2-1; 7 bases match TRBD1. V trimming: 5 bases; J trimming: 4 bases; junction bases outside the gene matches: 8. Looked up from germline, CDR1 is SGHTA and CDR2 is FQGNSA. The CDR3 covers 15 residues.